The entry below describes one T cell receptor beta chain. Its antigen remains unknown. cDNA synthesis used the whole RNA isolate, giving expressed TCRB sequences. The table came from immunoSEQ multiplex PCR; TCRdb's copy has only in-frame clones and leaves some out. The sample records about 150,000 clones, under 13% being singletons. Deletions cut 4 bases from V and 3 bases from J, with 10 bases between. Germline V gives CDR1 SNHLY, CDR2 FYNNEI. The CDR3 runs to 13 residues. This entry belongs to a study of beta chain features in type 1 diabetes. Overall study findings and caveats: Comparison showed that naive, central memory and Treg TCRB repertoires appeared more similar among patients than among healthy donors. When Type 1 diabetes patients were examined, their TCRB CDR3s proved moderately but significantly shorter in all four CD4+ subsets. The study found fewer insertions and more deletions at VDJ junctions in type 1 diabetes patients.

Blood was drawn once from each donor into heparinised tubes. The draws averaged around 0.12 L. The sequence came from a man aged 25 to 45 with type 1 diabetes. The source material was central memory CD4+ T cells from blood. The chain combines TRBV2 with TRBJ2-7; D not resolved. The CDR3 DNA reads TGTGCCAGCAGTGTGTACAGCCTCTACGAGCAGTACTTC. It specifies CASSVYSLYEQYF.